This TCR beta chain is from a study of shared clonotypes between healthy human individuals. Points from the study as a whole: Naive subsets generally had larger estimated richness than memory subsets. Rarefaction exposed incomplete sorted-subset sequencing despite large depth.

The CDR3 covers 17 residues. The V and J ends lost 6 bases and 0 bases respectively, with 18 bases between them. Germline V gene sequence: CDR1 SNHLY, CDR2 FYNNEI. Data came from immunoSEQ multiplex PCR; TCRdb stores just in-frame clones and leaves some out. The table includes 700,000 or so clones, about two thirds detected once. Regarding this clone: Its antigen is unknown.

Adult Caucasians living in Nashville, Tennessee made up all of the donors. The V gene is TRBV2, the J gene TRBJ2-1, with D perhaps given as TRBD1 or TRBD2 (5 bases each). The TCR was taken from a woman under 40 in good health. Input material: memory CD4+ T cells sorted from blood. The sample's subset: CD45RA-negative fraction. The CDR3 nucleotides are TGTGCCAGCAGCAGCCGTGGGGGTACTAGCTCCTACAATGAGCAGTTCTTC. It is translated as CASSSRGGTSSYNEQFF.